This TCR beta chain appears in the sequencing data of a study of shared clonotypes between healthy human individuals (dated by TCRdb to about 2020). Broadly, across the study: A couple of women and three men aged 18 to 49 years were included in the cohort. Blood TCR repertoires of about five healthy adults were deeply sequenced to estimate repertoire size and the extent of clonotype sharing between individuals. To increase sequencing depth and limit assay-specific biases, different laboratories used diverse techniques to prepare libraries and sequence TCR repertoires. Leukapheresis yielded between about 0.8 and 9.5 billion PBMCs per donor. Per donor, three plates each were used for CD4 naive and CD4 memory, two for CD8 naive, and one for CD8 memory.

Using the deep immunoSEQ assay, multiplex PCR amplified TCR CDR3 regions from genomic DNA. For each cell subset, the extracted genomic DNA was distributed evenly across all wells of several immunoSEQ 96-well plates, and each plate served as one replicate. For sorted subsets, approximately 190 ng genomic DNA, equal to 25,000 to 35,000 T cell genomes, was loaded into each replicate PCR. The purified libraries were quantified using a Qubit 3.0 fluorometer, sized with a Bioanalyzer 2100, and then quantified again using the KAPA Library Quantification kit. Every immunoSEQ 96-well plate was sequenced on a dedicated single-read 150-cycle Illumina NextSeq 550 flow cell. For the original study's pipeline: Because only junctional sequences without quality scores were contained in the immunoSEQ output, filtering matching that applied to full-length reads could not be performed. Sequences were annotated with PyIR, a Python wrapper for IgBLAST v1.9, using IMGT germline references to assign V/J genes and CDR3. Reads with weak V/J assignments (E-value above 1e-6), missing CDR3, stop codons, out-of-frame junctions, or ambiguous translated residues were removed. V3J clonotypes were defined by identical inferred V gene, J gene, and CDR3 amino acid sequence. The percentage overlap between two repertoires was calculated by dividing the number of shared unique clonotypes by the size of the smaller repertoire. Repertoire richness was assessed with RTK rarefaction, the Chao1 estimator, and Recon v2.1 estimates of unobserved clonotypes. Generation probabilities were computed with OLGA for all TCRbeta clonotypes obtained by the gDNA method from several donors. Entries here come from immuneACCESS through TCRdb and include only in-frame sequences with V and J called. Some clones fail to appear in such tables; in the studies checked, an unresolved V gene covers under half of the shortfall, and the cause of the remainder is unknown. V, J and clone size were drawn from that table, and D and trimming were deduced from the DNA. Counted in this sample were 600,000 or so clones; about 95% of them appeared once. Around 0.12% of the sample rests with the top ten.

In the case of this clone: The antigen it recognizes is unknown. Within one base of it there is no much larger clone, and no base qualities were kept.

Beyond this particular receptor, the publication reports: Higher generation probabilities were observed for clonotypes shared by all four sorted-subset donors than for non-shared clonotypes. Sampling was limited to blood, and TCR repertoires in tissue likely differ from TCR repertoires in blood. Because the study included only a small number of donors, the genetic and exposure-history diversity represented was limited. Incomplete sequencing was indicated by rarefaction of sorted-subset datasets, despite the large sequencing depth. Estimated clonotype richness was generally larger for naive than for memory subsets. Across four donors, 5% to 6% of naive CD4, over 3% of naive CD8, around 2.1% of memory CD4, and 0.4% of memory CD8 clonotypes were shared. Pairwise subsampling led to the expectation that sequencing depth would affect the degree of clonotype sharing among donors.

CD8 naive samples were CD45RO-negative cells positively selected for CCR7, giving a CD45RA+CCR7+ population that excluded TemRA cells. The donors were healthy, HIV-negative adults who had no recently reported acute infections or vaccinations. Every donor was a Caucasian adult residing in Nashville, Tennessee, USA. After blood collection by leukapheresis, PBMCs were isolated using Ficoll-Histopaque density gradient centrifugation and then cryopreserved in the vapor phase of liquid nitrogen. Analytical flow cytometry was used to check the purity and quantity of every magnetically sorted T cell population. Genomic DNA was isolated from every sorted fraction and measured by UV absorbance on a Nanodrop 2000c. This receptor was identified in a woman aged 25 to 39 in good health. Sequences were obtained from naive CD8+ T cells sorted from blood. According to the study, the label for this sample's cell subset or site signals: CD45RA+CCR7+.

The CDR3 in this case is CASSLGAEETQYF. The DNA sequence is as follows: TGTGCCAGCAGCTTAGGAGCAGAAGAGACCCAGTACTTC. The rearrangement joined TRBV7-7 to TRBJ2-5; no confident D gene assignment can be made. The germline V gene (reference sequence) provides CDR1 SSHAT and CDR2 FNYEAQ. The CDR3 measures 13 amino acids from cysteine to phenylalanine. Of the read, only the CDR3 DNA is kept; its 39 bases are in frame from base 1. V loses 1 base of germline sequence and J loses 3 bases, and the interval between the two ends is 6 bases.